These 17 T cell receptor beta chains originate from one sample sequenced in a study of blood T cell repertoires in COVID-19. Using immunoSEQ multiplex PCR, the repertoire was profiled, and TCRdb retains in-frame clones only, with some absent. The table includes about 300,000 clones, 80% to 90% detected once. The sample was peripheral blood. These receptors all come from a man between 18 and 35 years old who had recovered from COVID-19.

V is TRBV6-5 and J is TRBJ2-1; 8 nucleotides agree with TRBD1. Germline CDR1 reads MNHEY; CDR2 reads SVGAGI. The CDR3 contains 13 residues. Trimming removed 7 bases from V and 13 bases from J; junction bases left unmatched: 12. The CDR3 coding sequence is TGTGCCAGCACTATCGGACAGGGAGGTGGCCAGTTCTTC. Its protein is CASTIGQGGGQFF.

The chain links TRBV18 to TRBJ2-6, with 9 bases that match TRBD1. V dropped 3 bases and J dropped 2; count of bases not matched to a gene: 5. Germline values: CDR1 KGHSH, CDR2 LQKENI. The CDR3 loop spans 17 amino acids. Here the CDR3 reads CASSPLRDRAGANVLTF. In DNA form, the CDR3 reads TGTGCCAGCTCACCCCTGCGGGACAGGGCTGGGGCCAACGTCCTGACTTTC.

The J gene is TRBJ1-2, the V gene TRBV5-1, with a weak D call TRBD1 (6 bases). Trimming pared 0 bases from V and 2 bases from J, leaving 8 bases between. This CDR3 region has 14 residues. Germline V gene lookup returns CDR1 SGHRS and CDR2 YFSETQ. This CDR3 is CASSLVQGNYGYTF. The CDR3 nucleotides are TGCGCCAGCAGCTTGGTTCAGGGGAACTATGGCTACACCTTC.

This clone came up a few times. This may come from a read error, since a much larger clone is one base off. Other DNA sequences from this sample encode an identical CDR3 as well. The chain uses TRBV7-3 and TRBJ1-1; D is perhaps TRBD1 (5 bases). CDR3 length: 11 amino acids. The V gene lost 4 bases and the J gene lost 7 bases, with 7 bases spanning the gap. The germline V gene encodes CDR1 SGHTA and CDR2 FQGTGA. The CDR3, as DNA: TGTGCCAGCAGCTCGGGGGGTGAAGCTTTCTTT. It is translated as CASSSGGEAFF.

The chain is built from TRBV9 and TRBJ1-4, with 9 bases fitting TRBD1. The V gene's germline CDR1 is SGDLS and CDR2 YYNGEE. This CDR3 comprises 17 residues. The V segment lost 2 bases and the J segment 2 bases; nucleotides outside the gene matches: 7. The DNA for the CDR3 is TGTGCCAGCAGCGTCTCGGGGACAGGGTCGACTAATGAAAAACTGTTTTTT. This gives the protein CASSVSGTGSTNEKLFF. Filled out from reference TRBV9 and TRBJ1-4, the complete variable domain reads DSGVTQTPKHLITATGQRVTLRCSPRSGDLSVYWYQQSLDQGLQFLIQYYNGEERAKGNILERFSAQQFPDLHSELNLSSLELGDSALYFCASSVSGTGSTNEKLFFGSGTQLSVL.

The chain combines TRBV19 with TRBJ2-2, with 9 bases that match TRBD1. V lost 4 bases to trimming and J lost 3 bases; unmatched junction nucleotides: 6. The CDR3 contains 16 residues. Germline V lookup: CDR1 LNHDA, CDR2 SQIVND (reference sequence). CDR3 sequence reads: CASSKGQGVYTGELFF. The CDR3 DNA reads TGTGCCAGTAGTAAGGGACAGGGAGTGTACACCGGGGAGCTGTTTTTT.

The chain is built from TRBV29-1 and TRBJ2-7; TRBD1 matches at 9 bases. V was pared by 7 bases and J by 2 bases, with 0 bases of the junction left unmatched. The CDR3 sequence is 11 residues long. CDR1 SQVTM and CDR2 ANQGSEA come from the germline V gene. In nucleotides, the CDR3 is TGCAGCGGGACAGGGGCCTACGAGCAGTACTTC. Amino acid sequence: CSGTGAYEQYF.

The V gene is TRBV2, the J gene TRBJ2-7, with 14 nucleotides matching TRBD2. The CDR3 length is 16 residues. The germline CDR1 and CDR2 sequences are SNHLY and FYNNEI. J lost 2 bases, V lost 4 bases, and 4 bases had no gene match. CDR3 amino acids: CASSGTSGGPPYEQYF. Written as DNA, the CDR3 is TGTGCCAGCAGTGGGACTAGCGGGGGGCCACCCTACGAGCAGTACTTC. The full variable domain, completed using reference TRBV2 and TRBJ2-7, is EPEVTQTPSHQVTQMGQEVILRCVPISNHLYFYWYRQILGQKVEFLVSFYNNEISEKSEIFDDQFSVERPDGSNFTLKIRSTKLEDSAMYFCASSGTSGGPPYEQYFGPGTRLTVT.

Only one count was recorded for this clone. The V call is TRBV5-1, the J call TRBJ2-7, with D uncertain. V lost 5 bases to trimming and J lost 6 bases, with 12 bases between them. The CDR3 is 12 residues long. In germline, CDR1 is SGHRS, CDR2 YFSETQ. CDR3 coding DNA: TGCGCCAGCAGTGTAATAGCTGGCGAGCAGTACTTC. Protein sequence: CASSVIAGEQYF.

The chain has TRBV20-1 and TRBJ2-1; D may be TRBD2 (5 bases). V lost 5 bases to trimming and J lost 5 bases, with 7 bases between them. The CDR3 spans 11 residues. The germline V gene has CDR1 DFQATT and CDR2 SNEGSKA (reference sequence). The CDR3 nucleotides are TGCAGTGCTTGGGAGAACAATGAGCAGTTCTTC. It is translated as CSAWENNEQFF.

For the CDR3, the DNA is TGTGCCAGCAGCTTTGACAGGGACACTGAAGCTTTCTTT. It translates to CASSFDRDTEAFF. This sequence joins TRBV7-8 and TRBJ1-1; 7 positions agree with TRBD1. Germline values: CDR1 SGHVS, CDR2 FQNEAQ. Trimming cost V 3 bases and J 3 bases; bases outside gene matches: 1. This CDR3 region has 13 residues.

The V gene is TRBV3-1 (or the pseudogene TRBV3-2), the J gene TRBJ1-3; TRBD1 aligns across 9 bases. This CDR3 has 19 residues. V lost 2 bases to trimming and J lost 4 bases; unmatched junction nucleotides: 15. CDR1 is LGHDT and CDR2 is YNNKEL in the germline V gene (reference sequence). For the CDR3, the DNA is TGTGCCAGCAGCCAACTTACCGGGACAGGGAAAACTCCCGGAAACACCATATATTTT. Its protein is CASSQLTGTGKTPGNTIYF.

J is TRBJ1-6 and V is TRBV11-2; 8 bases fit TRBD1. Germline V gives CDR1 SGHAT, CDR2 FQNNGV. There are 15 residues in the CDR3. V lost 3 bases to trimming and J lost 6 bases; unmatched junction nucleotides: 4. CDR3 amino acids: CASSFIQGGNSPLHF. CDR3 sequence (DNA): TGTGCCAGCAGCTTCATACAGGGGGGTAATTCACCCCTCCACTTT.

In regard to this clone: The sample has other DNA sequences that encode this CDR3 too. The chain couples TRBV7-2 to TRBJ2-1, with D maybe TRBD1 (6 bases). The CDR3 is 13 amino acids. V was trimmed by 4 bases and J by 7 bases, leaving 11 bases between them. Germline CDR1 is SGHTA and CDR2 is FQGNSA. The CDR3 is CASSSLRGNEQFF. CDR3 coding DNA: TGTGCCAGCAGCTCTCTCAGGGGTAATGAGCAGTTCTTC.

The chain uses TRBV7-9 and TRBJ2-7; D remains ambiguous. Looked up from germline, CDR1 is SEHNR and CDR2 is FQNEAQ (reference sequence). V lost 2 bases, J lost 1 base, and 9 bases lay in between. The CDR3 covers 14 residues. The CDR3: CASSLSPPSYEQYF. CDR3 in DNA: TGTGCCAGCAGCTTATCCCCCCCGTCCTACGAGCAGTACTTC. The full variable domain, in which reference TRBV7-9 and TRBJ2-7 provide the parts outside the CDR3, is DTGVSQNPRHKITKRGQNVTFRCDPISEHNRLYWYRQTLGQGPEFLTYFQNEAQLEKSRLLSDRFSAERPKGSFSTLEIQRTEQGDSAMYLCASSLSPPSYEQYFGPGTRLTVT.

V is TRBV2 and J is TRBJ2-2; no clear D gene. This CDR3 is 14 amino acids long. Trimming shortened V by 4 bases and J by 2 bases, and 8 bases separated the two germline ends. From germline, CDR1 is SNHLY and CDR2 FYNNEI. This chain's CDR3 is CASSVLPNTGELFF. CDR3 DNA sequence: TGTGCCAGCAGTGTACTTCCAAACACCGGGGAGCTGTTTTTT.

In its sample, this clone was seen a few times. V and J are TRBV5-4 and TRBJ2-5, with D possibly being TRBD1 (6 bases). V was cut by 2 bases and J by 2 bases, with 10 bases left in between. The germline gives CDR1 SGHNT, CDR2 YYREEE (reference sequence). The CDR3 is made up of 14 amino acids. CDR3 residues: CASSFAGTQETQYF. The DNA for the CDR3 is TGTGCCAGCAGCTTTGCAGGGACACAAGAGACCCAGTACTTC.